This TCR beta chain was identified during a study of PD-1 blockade in classical Hodgkin lymphoma (dated by TCRdb to 2018 to 2021). In terms of the full investigation: Nivolumab dosing was 3 mg/kg intravenously every 2 weeks, continuing until either disease progression or unacceptable toxicity. A peripheral blood immune signature of response to PD-1 blockade in classical Hodgkin lymphoma was defined using TCR beta sequencing and CyTOF. What the authors observed across the whole study: By C4D1, a significant rise was seen in CD4+ TCR diversity but not in CD8+ TCR diversity (p=0.0027 vs p=0.16), and the rise was most apparent among complete responders (p=0.02). Trial patients with a complete response had baseline diversity similar to that of newly diagnosed patients, while partial responders and progressors had significantly lower diversity. Baseline TCR diversity was reported as lower in newly diagnosed patients than in healthy donors, and lower still in relapsed/refractory patients. Diversity was lower in patients who began nivolumab less than 1 year after ASCT, so these patients were left out of later analyses to avoid confounding by immune reconstitution. The study covered only a single clinical trial cohort, and the causes of the repertoire differences, possibly disease activity or prior therapy, were still not defined.

Genomic DNA was isolated using the Qiagen DNeasy kit from unsorted PBMCs as well as from negatively selected CD4+ and CD8+ fractions. Using primers that anneal to V and J segments, immunoSEQ multiplex PCR amplified the TCR beta CDR3 regions. Amplification bias was minimized using a synthetic immune receptor repertoire, and residual bias was removed computationally after sequencing. The study's own analysis went as follows. Repertoire diversity was quantified as the Shannon entropy index using custom Python scripts. Unsorted, CD4+ and CD8+ repertoires were analyzed separately, except for combined analyses in which CD4+ and CD8+ sequences were merged in silico. A clone was considered expanded if an increase in frequency of at least 2-fold after treatment relative to C1D1 was found, and a pseudocount of 0.5 was applied to clones undetected at baseline. Singleton clones were defined as clones with 0 or 1 copy at C1D1, and non-singleton clones were defined as clones with 2 or more copies. Clones expanded in unsorted samples were annotated as CD4+, CD8+ or unknown by matching protein sequences in sorted samples from the same patient. Wilcoxon tests were applied to paired samples to test diversity changes from C1D1 to C4D1. The table was pulled from immuneACCESS by TCRdb, which kept in-frame rearrangements only. Such tables lose some clones; where checked, under half of the loss comes from unresolved V genes, and the rest has no known cause. V, J and clone size reflect that table, while D and trimming were determined from the DNA. The sample records about 8,200 clones, roughly 86% of which are singletons. Less than 25% of the sample goes to the ten largest clones.

The time point label here, explained by the study, means: cycle 1 day 1 (C1D1), immediately before nivolumab initiation. Every trial patient had relapsed after autologous stem cell transplantation, and cohorts A, B and C differed in prior brentuximab vedotin exposure. A Miltenyi CD8+ T cell isolation kit was used for magnetic negative selection to purify CD8+ T cells from thawed PBMCs. The trial cohort comprised 60 or so patients with relapsed/refractory classical Hodgkin lymphoma whose best overall responses were complete response, partial response or progressive disease. Single-agent nivolumab was administered to trial patients in the multi-cohort phase II CheckMate 205 trial. Best overall response was determined by an independent review committee according to the 2007 International Working Group response criteria. Trial PBMCs were obtained immediately prior to nivolumab initiation (C1D1) and on therapy at cycle 2 day 1 and cycle 4 day 1. Peripheral blood was collected in 8 mL Vacutainer Cell Preparation Tubes, from which PBMCs were isolated by centrifugation and then cryopreserved. Purified CD4+ and CD8+ fractions were prepared only for cases where an additional PBMC sample was available. Magnetically labelled cells were depleted on LS columns in a quadroMACS separator, and the flow-through was collected as the purified fraction.

From the cysteine up to the phenylalanine, the CDR3 has a length of 14 residues. Of the read, only the CDR3 DNA is kept; its 42 bases are in frame from base 1. CDR1 LNHNV and CDR2 YYDKDF are derived from the germline V gene (reference sequence). V and J are trimmed by 3 bases and 7 bases, and the gene matches miss 3 bases of the junction. Concerning this clone: No antigen is known for it. Base-call qualities are not available, and no considerably larger clone is one nucleotide away.

The sequence was obtained from a human donor with classical Hodgkin lymphoma. In this chain, TRBV15 is recombined with TRBJ1-4, with TRBD1 matching 9 junction bases. Material: CD8+ T cells from blood, obtained at baseline. Read as DNA, the sequence is TGTGCCACCAGCAGTGGGACAGGGTTTGAAAAACTGTTTTTT. This encodes CATSSGTGFEKLFF.